The T cell receptor (beta chain) under discussion was sequenced for a study of T cells in Graves' hyperthyroidism and ophthalmopathy. Study outcomes and limitations: In blood, most of the thyroid clonotypes expanded above 0.001 were also present.

These patients, aged 18 to 65, had recently diagnosed hyperthyroidism lasting under 2 months. Exclusion of a patient resulted from uncontrolled infection, other autoimmune disease, pregnancy or lactation. TCR beta CDR3 regions were amplified from RNA transcripts. RT-PCR in the first round (using the HTBI primer set) targeted the TCR CDR3. A single record per CDR3 protein comes from TCRdb applying MiXCR to the multiplex PCR reads. The profile covers 600,000 to 750,000 distinct CDR3 sequences, with around 16% appearing a single time and roughly 15% taken by the ten largest. As to this clonotype: Its antigen is not identified. Since a much larger clone is just one base distant, this may be a read error.

The source of this sequence is a man aged 50-60 years with Graves' hyperthyroidism. Material: blood.

This CDR3 is CASSWGMDTEAFF. In DNA, the CDR3 is TGTGCCAGCAGCTGGGGGATGGACACTGAAGCTTTCTTT. This chain joins TRBV7-2 and TRBJ1-1; perhaps TRBD1 as D (5 bases). V lost 4 bases, J lost 3 bases, and 9 bases lay in between. This CDR3 has 13 amino acids. CDR1 and CDR2 from the germline V gene are SGHTA and FQGNSA.